The rows below give T cell receptor beta chains drawn from one sample of a study of early T cells in non-severe SARS-CoV-2 infection. Each CDR3 protein is one row after TCRdb ran MiXCR on the 5' RACE reads. The sample consists of fewer than 55,000 distinct CDR3 sequences, roughly 7% of them appearing once. Specimen: whole blood. These receptors all stem from an adult who was a healthcare worker with PCR-confirmed SARS-CoV-2 infection or an uninfected control (not recorded which). The CDR3 runs from the conserved cysteine through the conserved F or W. A D gene is named only where the DNA matches it firmly. The size field is filled for only some rows; it gives once, few, many or a size class.

length	V	D	J	size	DNA	CDR3
13	TRBV5-6	TRBD2	TRBJ2-5	few	TGTGCCAGCAGCTGGCTAGCGGCCGAGACCCAGTACTTC	CASSWLAAETQYF
12	TRBV7-9	.	TRBJ2-5	many	TGTGCCAGCTCCGATGATCAAGAGACCCAGTACTTC	CASSDDQETQYF
14	TRBV3-1	.	TRBJ2-5	few	TGTGCCAGCAGCCGCCGGGACTGGAAGGGGTCCCAGTACTTC	CASSRRDWKGSQYF
14	TRBV7-2	.	TRBJ2-7	.	TGTGCCAGCAGTCTTAGGCCGGGGAGCTACGAGCAGTACTTC	CASSLRPGSYEQYF
15	TRBV4-1	.	TRBJ2-7	.	TGCGCCAGCAGTCAAGAGCTTGGAGGGAGTCGCGAGCAGTACTTC	CASSQELGGSREQYF
16	TRBV20-1	TRBD1	TRBJ2-5	few	TGCAGTGCTATTGGGACAGGGGACCTACTCCAAGAGACCCAGTACTTC	CSAIGTGDLLQETQYF
12	TRBV18	.	TRBJ2-5	few	TGTGCCAGCTCGAGGGGTCAAGAGACCCAGTACTTC	CASSRGQETQYF
15	TRBV5-1	.	TRBJ1-2	.	TGCGCCAGCAGCCTAACCGGGACAAGACTCTATGGCTACACCTTC	CASSLTGTRLYGYTF
17	TRBV20-1	.	TRBJ2-3	few	TGCAGTGCTAGAGCCTCGATCCGCGCGGAGGGGACAGATACGCAGTATTTT	CSARASIRAEGTDTQYF
14	TRBV29-1	.	TRBJ2-7	.	TGCAGCGCCGCCCAGGTTGGCGAACCCTACGAGCAGTACTTC	CSAAQVGEPYEQYF
12	TRBV20-1	.	TRBJ2-5	.	TGCAGTGCTAGCTGGGCAGGGGAGACCCAGTACTTC	CSASWAGETQYF
19	TRBV7-2	.	TRBJ2-3	.	TGTGCCAGCAGCTTTCCAGTATTCTCTACGGCGGGTCCAGCAGATACGCAGTATTTT	CASSFPVFSTAGPADTQYF
12	TRBV20-1	TRBD1	TRBJ2-2	.	TGCAGTATATCCAGGGGGCGCGGGGAGCTGTTTTTT	CSISRGRGELFF
16	TRBV28	TRBD2	TRBJ2-7	many	TGTGCCAGCAGTTTCCCTCTAGCGGGGAACTCCTACGAGCAGTACTTC	CASSFPLAGNSYEQYF
14	TRBV29-1	TRBD2	TRBJ2-1	.	TGCAGCGTTCTCGGGACTAGAATTAGCAATGAGCAGTTCTTC	CSVLGTRISNEQFF
16	TRBV4-3	TRBD1	TRBJ2-2	many	TGCGCCAGCAGCCAAGGGCAGGGGGCAGGTACCGGGGAGCTGTTTTTT	CASSQGQGAGTGELFF
12	TRBV12-3/TRBV12-4	.	TRBJ1-6	.	TGTGCCAGCACCCCGGACGATTCACCCCTCCACTTT	CASTPDDSPLHF
15	TRBV12-3/TRBV12-4	TRBD2	TRBJ2-1	few	TGTGCCAGCAGTCGGACTAGCGGGGGGTACAATGAGCAGTTCTTC	CASSRTSGGYNEQFF
15	TRBV4-3	.	TRBJ2-7	many	TGCGCCAGCAGCCAAGCCTTGATAGATAGGGTCGAGCAGTACTTC	CASSQALIDRVEQYF
15	TRBV7-2	.	TRBJ1-2	many	TGTGCCAGCAGCCCAGGGAACAGGAGGTACTATGGCTACACCTTC	CASSPGNRRYYGYTF
14	TRBV29-1	TRBD1	TRBJ1-3	.	TGCAGCGCACAGCCGGACAGGGCTGGAAACACCATATATTTT	CSAQPDRAGNTIYF
13	TRBV29-1	.	TRBJ2-7	.	TGCAGCGTACAGGGACCCATCATGGGCGAGCAGTACTTC	CSVQGPIMGEQYF
14	TRBV6-2/TRBV6-3	.	TRBJ1-2	many	TGTGCCAGCAGTTACCCACGACAAGACTATGGCTACACCTTC	CASSYPRQDYGYTF
14	TRBV12-3/TRBV12-4	TRBD2	TRBJ2-7	.	TGTGCCAGCAGTTTATCCAGCGGGGGCTACGAGCAGTACTTC	CASSLSSGGYEQYF
13	TRBV9	.	TRBJ2-1	many	TGTGCCAGCAGCGGTTGGGCAGCTGCTGAGCAGTTCTTC	CASSGWAAAEQFF
18	TRBV21-1	.	TRBJ2-1	.	TGTGCCAGCAGCAAAGCGGGAAAAACCGTCACAGGGTCGGGTGAGCAGTTCTTC	CASSKAGKTVTGSGEQFF
15	TRBV7-2	TRBD2	TRBJ2-3	few	TGTGCCAGCAGCTTTTACGGGGGGGCGACAGATACGCAGTATTTT	CASSFYGGATDTQYF
15	TRBV7-2	.	TRBJ1-5	.	TGTGCCAGCAGCTTGGATCAATCCCCATATCAGCCCCAGCATTTT	CASSLDQSPYQPQHF
15	TRBV5-1	.	TRBJ1-3	few	TGCGCCAGCAGCTTGGGGTTAACTCCTGGAAACACCATATATTTT	CASSLGLTPGNTIYF
15	TRBV5-1	TRBD1	TRBJ1-1	many	TGCGCCAGCAGCTTGGGAGGGGGCCTCGGGACTGAAGCTTTCTTT	CASSLGGGLGTEAFF
13	TRBV7-9	.	TRBJ2-7	.	TGTGCCAGCAGCTCCCTTGGGGCGTCCGAGCAGTACTTC	CASSSLGASEQYF
13	TRBV20-1	.	TRBJ1-2	.	TGCAGTGCTAGTCTACAGGAGAACTATGGCTACACCTTC	CSASLQENYGYTF
15	TRBV5-1	.	TRBJ1-5	few	TGCGCCAGCAGCTTGTGGGCCGGGAAGGATCAGCCCCAGCATTTT	CASSLWAGKDQPQHF
13	TRBV7-2	.	TRBJ2-1	many	TGTGCCAGCAGCTCGGGACCGTTCAATGAGCAGTTCTTC	CASSSGPFNEQFF
14	TRBV10-3	.	TRBJ2-5	many	TGTGCCATCAGTGAGTCGCCCATTACAGAGACCCAGTACTTC	CAISESPITETQYF
15	TRBV27	.	TRBJ1-1	few	TGTGCCAGTTCTACAGACAGGAGAGGACGCACTGAAGCTTTCTTT	CASSTDRRGRTEAFF
16	TRBV18	.	TRBJ1-3	many	TGTGCCAGCTCACCAATTGGAAAGGGATCGGGAAACACCATATATTTT	CASSPIGKGSGNTIYF
16	TRBV20-1	TRBD1	TRBJ2-3	few	TGCAGTGCTAGAGATCGGAGGACAGGGTACACAGATACGCAGTATTTT	CSARDRRTGYTDTQYF
17	TRBV3-1	.	TRBJ2-4	.	TGTGCCAGCAGCCCCTCCGGGTCTGCTAGAACCAAAAACATTCAGTACTTC	CASSPSGSARTKNIQYF
14	TRBV5-6	TRBD1	TRBJ1-1	once	TGTGTCAGCAGCTTGGGACAGACTCTCGGTGAAGCTTTCTTT	CVSSLGQTLGEAFF
19	TRBV6-5	.	TRBJ1-6	many	TGTGCCAGCAGTTACTCGTATAGATCGGTCGGATTCAAGAATTCACCCCTCCACTTT	CASSYSYRSVGFKNSPLHF
15	TRBV28	.	TRBJ2-7	few	TGTGCCAGCAGTTTGAGCGGTGCGGGCTCCTACGAGCAGTACTTC	CASSLSGAGSYEQYF
11	TRBV29-1	TRBD1	TRBJ2-7	many	TGCAGCGTTAACAGGGGGTACGAGCAGTACTTC	CSVNRGYEQYF